This T cell receptor (beta chain) appears in the sequencing data of a study of PD-L1 blockade in urothelial cancer. Study-wide background: Male patients with bladder-origin urothelial cancer numbered twenty-five of 29. Before enrollment, 0 to 3 chemotherapy regimens had been given to patients. Once treatment had started, blood was analyzed at 3 weeks (second dose) and again at 6 weeks.

The germline V gene has CDR1 SGHTA and CDR2 FQGTGA. V was pared by 2 bases and J by 9 bases, with 0 bases of the junction left unmatched. The CDR3 loop spans 14 amino acids. PCRs were each spiked with synthetic TCR analog templates. Profiled with immunoSEQ multiplex PCR; TCRdb holds only in-frame clones, not every one. The sample has some 40,000 clones; about 90% are singletons. Time point reported: peripheral blood 6 weeks after treatment start. The sequencing used PBMCs, collected around atezolizumab (anti-PD-L1) treatment. This TCR was recovered from a man between 70 and 80 years old with urothelial cancer. V usage is TRBV7-3 and J usage is TRBJ2-1, with 14 bases lining up with TRBD2. The CDR3 DNA reads TGTGCCAGCAGCTTAGGGACTAGCGGGAGTGAGCAGTTCTTC. Protein product: CASSLGTSGSEQFF.